The clone carrying this T cell receptor (beta chain) was observed once. Its antigen is undetermined. This record belongs to a study of identical twins. Study-wide results and limits: Fewer insertions were carried by abundant cord blood beta clonotypes, but none was seen in memory repertoires.

TCRdb re-analysed the 5' RACE reads in MiXCR, keeping a single row per CDR3 protein. The sample yields 430,000 or so distinct CDR3 sequences, more than 20% seen once. The CDR3 covers 13 residues. Deletions cut 3 bases from V and 8 bases from J, with 13 bases between. Per the germline V gene, CDR1 is SQVTM and CDR2 is ANQGSEA. The sample was also linked to a second study, of T cells expressing NK-cell markers.

The TCR was taken from a young woman in good health. This chain connects TRBV29-1 to TRBJ1-4; D possibly corresponds to TRBD1 (6 bases). The sequenced sample consisted of CD4+ T cells sorted from blood. The CDR3 DNA follows: TGCAGCGTTGAGCGGGGGCTGGGGGAAAAACTGTTTTTT. Translating it yields CSVERGLGEKLFF.